These 22 T cell receptor beta chains share one sample of origin, sequenced in a study of OX40 agonist ivuxolimab in advanced cancers. Clones were sequenced by immunoSEQ multiplex PCR, and TCRdb holds only the in-frame ones, with some missing. The sample lists some 57,000 clones, just under 85% occurring once. The sample here was CD4+ or CD8+ T cells sorted from blood, taken in a trial of the OX40 agonist ivuxolimab. The receptors derive from an adult with an advanced solid tumor such as melanoma, head and neck, liver or kidney cancer.

The chain couples TRBV6-1 to TRBJ1-1, with 10 bases lining up with TRBD1. The V gene's germline CDR1 is MNHNS and CDR2 SASEGT. The CDR3 contains 15 residues. Trimming took 6 bases from V and 3 from J; bases not matched to a gene: 7. CDR3 DNA sequence: TGTGCCAGCAGAGAGACAGGGGGCGCGGACACTGAAGCTTTCTTT. It codes for CASRETGGADTEAFF.

V and J are TRBV19 and TRBJ2-1; tentative D call: TRBD1 (5 bases). Trimming stripped 5 bases from V and 6 bases from J, with 17 bases between. There are 15 residues in the CDR3. Per the germline V gene, CDR1 is LNHDA and CDR2 is SQIVND (reference sequence). The CDR3 region is CASSESGQVGNEQFF. The CDR3 DNA reads TGTGCCAGTAGTGAATCAGGGCAAGTAGGCAATGAGCAGTTCTTC.

The chain couples TRBV7-9 to TRBJ1-6; D is unresolved. V was cut by 5 bases and J by 18 bases, with 20 bases left in between. The CDR3 contains 13 residues. CDR1 is SEHNR and CDR2 is FQNEAQ in the germline V gene (reference sequence). In DNA form, the CDR3 reads TGTGCCAGCAGCCAAATCCGAGGGAGTACCCCCCACTTT. Its translation is CASSQIRGSTPHF.

This clone has more than one count but fewer than ten. This chain links TRBV11-2 with TRBJ1-5; D is ambiguous. The CDR3 length is 14 residues. Trimming shortened V by 5 bases and J by 1 base, and 9 bases separated the two germline ends. Germline V lookup: CDR1 SGHAT, CDR2 FQNNGV. The CDR3 DNA sequence: TGTGCCAGCAGCCGAGGCAGAAGCAATCAGCCCCAGCATTTT. The encoded protein is CASSRGRSNQPQHF.

CDR3 sequence: CASATGRAGAYEQYF. The CDR3 DNA sequence: TGTGCCAGCGCCACTGGCCGGGCCGGAGCCTACGAGCAGTACTTC. The J gene is TRBJ2-7, the V gene TRBV18; D unclear. The germline V and J ends were trimmed by 8 bases and 2 bases, with 19 bases remaining between them. CDR3 length: 15 amino acids. From germline, CDR1 is KGHSH and CDR2 LQKENI.

The CDR3 reads CASSPGHGGSGDTQYF. DNA of the CDR3: TGTGCCAGCAGCCCGGGGCATGGCGGGAGTGGCGATACGCAGTATTTT. V and J are TRBV7-9 and TRBJ2-3; 7 positions match TRBD2. The CDR3 is 16 amino acids. CDR1 and CDR2 (germline): SEHNR, FQNEAQ (reference sequence). V was pared by 5 bases and J by 6 bases, with 14 bases of the junction left unmatched.

The chain has TRBV7-9 and TRBJ2-5, with TRBD2 as a possible D gene (5 bases). The CDR3 runs 15 residues. Looked up from germline, CDR1 is SEHNR and CDR2 is FQNEAQ (reference sequence). Trimming stripped 4 bases from V and 2 bases from J, with 14 bases between. CDR3 residues: CASSSDGRRQETQYF. The CDR3 DNA reads as TGTGCCAGCAGCTCGGATGGCAGGAGGCAAGAGACCCAGTACTTC.

The V gene is TRBV2, the J gene TRBJ1-2, with unresolved D. The CDR3 runs 14 residues. Trimming stripped 2 bases from V and 1 base from J, with 8 bases between. CDR1 and CDR2 (germline): SNHLY, FYNNEI. CDR3: CASSENPNNYGYTF. The CDR3 bases are TGTGCCAGCAGTGAAAATCCAAATAACTATGGCTACACCTTC.

The rearrangement links TRBV5-1 to TRBJ2-5; 7 bases fit TRBD1. This CDR3 region has 12 residues. Germline-derived CDR1 and CDR2 are SGHRS and YFSETQ. V dropped 8 bases and J dropped 5; count of bases not matched to a gene: 6. CDR3 nucleotide sequence: TGCGCCAGTCGACAGGGTAGCGAGACCCAGTACTTC. Its translation: CASRQGSETQYF.

The V and J genes are TRBV6-1 and TRBJ1-1; D not resolved. V was clipped by 7 bases and J by 0 bases, with 9 bases between them. The CDR3 contains 13 residues. Germline V CDR1 and CDR2: MNHNS, SASEGT. CDR3 nucleotides: TGTGCCAGCATAGTCCCCCTGAACACTGAAGCTTTCTTT. This translates into CASIVPLNTEAFF.

Regarding this clone: At the DNA level, this CDR3 is encoded by other sequences in the same sample as well. This rearrangement joins TRBV28 to TRBJ2-7; D may be TRBD2 (6 bases). Germline V gene sequence: CDR1 MDHEN, CDR2 SYDVKM. The CDR3 runs 15 residues. V shed 1 base and J shed 3 bases, with 13 bases lying between them. This chain's CDR3 is CASSLYGGARYEQYF. Written as DNA, the CDR3 is TGTGCCAGCAGTTTATACGGGGGAGCCCGCTACGAGCAGTACTTC. The entire variable domain, with the rest obtained from reference TRBV28 and TRBJ2-7, is as follows: DVKVTQSSRYLVKRTGEKVFLECVQDMDHENMFWYRQDPGLGLRLIYFSYDVKMKEKGDIPEGYSVSREKKERFSLILESASTNQTSMYLCASSLYGGARYEQYFGPGTRLTVT.

This chain's CDR3 is CASSLASGDSNQPQHF. The CDR3 nucleotides are TGCGCCAGCAGCTTGGCCTCGGGAGATAGCAATCAGCCCCAGCATTTT. The rearrangement uses TRBV5-1 and TRBJ1-5; D ambiguous. Looked up from germline, CDR1 is SGHRS and CDR2 is YFSETQ. Trimming removed 0 bases from V and 0 bases from J, with 10 bases in between. This CDR3 is 16 amino acids long.

This rearrangement joins TRBV11-3 to TRBJ1-3; D may be TRBD1 (5 bases). With 5 bases removed from V and 2 bases from J, the gap between germline ends came to 10 bases. There are 14 residues in the CDR3. Germline V lookup: CDR1 SGHNT, CDR2 YENEEA. The CDR3 DNA sequence: TGTGCCAGCAGCCTCGGGGGGACTGGAAACACCATATATTTT. This sequence encodes CASSLGGTGNTIYF.

The rearrangement uses TRBV19 and TRBJ1-1; D call uncertain. The germline V and J ends were trimmed by 5 bases and 0 bases, with 13 bases remaining between them. The CDR3 has 15 amino acids. Looked up from germline, CDR1 is LNHDA and CDR2 is SQIVND (reference sequence). CDR3 nucleotide sequence: TGTGCCAGTAGTTCTCCGGGAGCCATGAACACTGAAGCTTTCTTT. Its translation is CASSSPGAMNTEAFF. The full variable domain, completed using reference TRBV19 and TRBJ1-1, is DGGITQSPKYLFRKEGQNVTLSCEQNLNHDAMYWYRQDPGQGLRLIYYSQIVNDFQKGDIAEGYSVSREKKESFPLTVTSAQKNPTAFYLCASSSPGAMNTEAFFGQGTRLTVV.

The V and J genes are TRBV5-1 and TRBJ1-6; D remains unclear. Germline lookup yields CDR1 SGHRS and CDR2 YFSETQ. With 0 bases removed from V and 8 bases from J, the gap between germline ends came to 9 bases. This CDR3 has 14 amino acids. The CDR3 coding sequence is TGCGCCAGCAGCTTGGGAGGAGCTGATTCACCCCTCCACTTT. Translation: CASSLGGADSPLHF.

The chain employs TRBV2 and TRBJ2-7, with TRBD2 matching 7 bases. Germline CDR1 SNHLY, CDR2 FYNNEI. The CDR3 is made up of 16 amino acids. The J segment lost 7 bases and the V segment lost 6 bases, leaving 18 bases of the junction unmatched. CDR3 residues: CASRTGMREPAGEQYF. The CDR3 DNA reads as TGTGCCAGCAGGACCGGAATGCGGGAGCCCGCGGGTGAGCAGTACTTC.

The sample holds a few counts of this clone. J is TRBJ2-7 and V is TRBV28; no firm D call. This CDR3 comprises 11 residues. Trimming took off 2 bases at V and 6 bases at J, with 5 bases between the two ends. CDR1 is MDHEN and CDR2 is SYDVKM in the germline V gene. CDR3 in amino acids: CASSLRREQYF. CDR3 in DNA: TGTGCCAGCAGTTTACGTCGCGAGCAGTACTTC.

J is TRBJ2-7 and V is TRBV15; weak D call: TRBD1 (6 bases). The V and J ends lost 2 bases and 0 bases respectively, with 14 bases between them. Germline CDR1 reads LNHNV; CDR2 reads YYDKDF (reference sequence). This CDR3 has 16 amino acids. The CDR3 DNA sequence: TGTGCCACCAGCAGACGTACAGGGCAAAGCTCCTACGAGCAGTACTTC. This gives the protein CATSRRTGQSSYEQYF.

The genes are TRBV5-1 and TRBJ2-7; 11 bases agree with TRBD1. Germline CDR1 reads SGHRS; CDR2 reads YFSETQ. Unmatched junction bases numbered 9, after V lost 5 bases and J lost 5 bases. The CDR3 loop spans 15 amino acids. The CDR3 DNA follows: TGCGCCAGCAGACCCGGGACAGGGGGTCGAAACGAGCAGTACTTC. Residues: CASRPGTGGRNEQYF.

The V gene is TRBV14, the J gene TRBJ1-2; the D gene is possibly TRBD1 (5 bases). With 4 bases removed from V and 2 bases from J, the gap between germline ends came to 11 bases. The CDR3 is made up of 14 amino acids. CDR1 is SGHDN, CDR2 FVKESK, per germline. CDR3 loop: CASSPRGGNYGYTF. The CDR3 DNA is TGTGCCAGCAGCCCCCGGGGCGGCAACTATGGCTACACCTTC.

The chain combines TRBV15 with TRBJ2-5; the D is unclear. This CDR3 is 15 amino acids long. Trimming left V 4 bases short and J 2 bases short, with 14 bases between. Looked up from germline, CDR1 is LNHNV and CDR2 is YYDKDF (reference sequence). In DNA, the CDR3 is TGTGCCACCAGCAAATCCCGCGCCGGGCAAGAGACCCAGTACTTC. Encoded protein: CATSKSRAGQETQYF.

This clone has just a few counts. This sequence joins TRBV4-2 and TRBJ2-2; D possibly corresponds to TRBD2 (6 bases). The ends were cut back, 6 bases at V and 4 bases at J, with 18 bases in the middle. The CDR3 extends over 16 amino acids. CDR1 is LGHNA, CDR2 YNFKEQ, per germline. The CDR3 region has the DNA TGTGCCAGCAGGCTCCTCGGCGGGACTCGCACCGGGGAGCTGTTTTTT. It specifies CASRLLGGTRTGELFF.